This TCR beta chain was sequenced during a study of blood T cell repertoires in COVID-19. Study-level information: COVID-19 samples, acute and convalescent, were from the United States, Italy and Spain. The analysed material was cDNA or gDNA that came from T cells, B-cell-depleted T cells, or PBMCs.

Per germline, CDR1 MDHEN and CDR2 SYDVKM. CDR3 length: 18 residues. With 2 bases clipped from V and 6 bases from J, the junction kept 16 bases outside the gene matches. In Seattle, patients joined the study during active infection and were tracked longitudinally. Original analysis: For nucleated cells, counts were estimated from reference gene primer amplification. The assay was immunoSEQ multiplex PCR, and TCRdb's table has in-frame clones only and misses some. That table supplies the V and J calls and clone size; D and trimming were determined from the DNA. The sample holds roughly 170,000 clones, 75% to 85% seen once.

The receptor was derived from a woman in her sixties or seventies with COVID-19, enrolled during active disease. The specimen sequenced was peripheral blood. This chain joins TRBV28 and TRBJ2-3, with TRBD2 matching over 8 bases. For the CDR3, the DNA is TGTGCCAGCAGTTTAGCTATCTTGGGTCGGGGGGGCGAGGATACGCAGTATTTT. Translated: CASSLAILGRGGEDTQYF.